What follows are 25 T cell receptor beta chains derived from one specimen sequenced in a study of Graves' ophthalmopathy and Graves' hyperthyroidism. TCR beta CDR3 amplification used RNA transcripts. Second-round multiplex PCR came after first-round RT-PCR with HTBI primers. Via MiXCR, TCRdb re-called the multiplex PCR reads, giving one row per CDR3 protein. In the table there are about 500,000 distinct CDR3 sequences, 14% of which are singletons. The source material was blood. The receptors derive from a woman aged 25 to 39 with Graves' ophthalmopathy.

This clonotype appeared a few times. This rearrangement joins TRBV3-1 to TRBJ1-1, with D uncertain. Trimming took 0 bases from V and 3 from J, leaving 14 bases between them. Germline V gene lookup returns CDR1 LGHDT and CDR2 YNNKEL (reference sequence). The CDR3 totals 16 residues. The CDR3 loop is CASSQDLRGRDTEAFF. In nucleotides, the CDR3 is TGTGCCAGCAGCCAAGATTTACGAGGGAGGGACACTGAAGCTTTCTTT.

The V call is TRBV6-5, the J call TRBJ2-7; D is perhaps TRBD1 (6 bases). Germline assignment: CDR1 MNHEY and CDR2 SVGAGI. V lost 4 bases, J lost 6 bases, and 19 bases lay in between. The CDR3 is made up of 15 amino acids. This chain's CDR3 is CASSCQLGTPGEQYF. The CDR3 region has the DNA TGTGCCAGCAGTTGTCAGTTAGGGACACCGGGCGAGCAGTACTTC.

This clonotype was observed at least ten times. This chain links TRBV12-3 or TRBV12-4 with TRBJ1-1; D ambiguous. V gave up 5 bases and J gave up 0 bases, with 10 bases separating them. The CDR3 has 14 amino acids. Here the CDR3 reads CASSPTEMNTEAFF. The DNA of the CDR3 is TGTGCCAGCAGTCCAACAGAGATGAACACTGAAGCTTTCTTT.

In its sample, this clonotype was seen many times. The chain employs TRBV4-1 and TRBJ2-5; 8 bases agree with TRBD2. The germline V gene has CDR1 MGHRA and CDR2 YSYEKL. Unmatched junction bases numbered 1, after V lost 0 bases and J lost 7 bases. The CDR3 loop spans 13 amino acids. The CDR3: CASSQETSGTQYF. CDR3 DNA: TGCGCCAGCAGCCAAGAAACTAGCGGGACCCAGTACTTC.

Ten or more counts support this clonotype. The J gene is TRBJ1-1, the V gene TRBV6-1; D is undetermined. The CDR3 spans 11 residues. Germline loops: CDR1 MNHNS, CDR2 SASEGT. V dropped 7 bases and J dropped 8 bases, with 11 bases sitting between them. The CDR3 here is CASTKGWEAFF. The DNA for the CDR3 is TGTGCCAGCACTAAAGGGTGGGAAGCTTTCTTT.

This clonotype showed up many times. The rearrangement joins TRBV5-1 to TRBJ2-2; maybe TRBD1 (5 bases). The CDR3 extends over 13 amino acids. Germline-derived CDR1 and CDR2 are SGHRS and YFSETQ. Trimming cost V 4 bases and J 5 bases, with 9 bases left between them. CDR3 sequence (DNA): TGCGCCAGCAGCATCAGGGTTACCGGGGAGCTGTTTTTT. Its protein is CASSIRVTGELFF.

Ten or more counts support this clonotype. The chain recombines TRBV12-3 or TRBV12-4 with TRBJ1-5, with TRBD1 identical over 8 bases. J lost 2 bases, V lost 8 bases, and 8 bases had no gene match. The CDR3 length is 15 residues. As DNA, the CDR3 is TGTGCCAGCGGACTGCAGGGGGCTGGCAATCAGCCCCAGCATTTT. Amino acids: CASGLQGAGNQPQHF.

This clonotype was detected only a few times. The CDR3 DNA reads TGCGCCAGCAGCCAAGATCGGGGCGGGCATCAGCCCCAGCATTTT. Residues: CASSQDRGGHQPQHF. The V and J genes are TRBV4-1 and TRBJ1-5, with D perhaps TRBD1 (5 bases). Germline loops: CDR1 MGHRA, CDR2 YSYEKL. V shed 0 bases and J shed 5 bases, with 11 bases lying between them. CDR3 length: 15 amino acids.

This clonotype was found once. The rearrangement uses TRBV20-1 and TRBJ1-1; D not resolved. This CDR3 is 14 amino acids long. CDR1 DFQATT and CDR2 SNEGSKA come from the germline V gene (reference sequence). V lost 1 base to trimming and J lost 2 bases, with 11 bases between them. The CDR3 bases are TGCAGTGCTAGAGCCCGACTTTTAAACACTGAAGCTTTCTTT. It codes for CSARARLLNTEAFF.

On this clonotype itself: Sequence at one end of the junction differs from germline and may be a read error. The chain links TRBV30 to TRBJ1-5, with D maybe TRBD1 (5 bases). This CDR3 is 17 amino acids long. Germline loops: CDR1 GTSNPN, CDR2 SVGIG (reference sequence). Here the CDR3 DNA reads TGTGCCTGGAGTGCAGGAAGGGCAGGGATTAGCAGTCAGCCCCAGCATTTT. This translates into CAWSAGRAGISSQPQHF.

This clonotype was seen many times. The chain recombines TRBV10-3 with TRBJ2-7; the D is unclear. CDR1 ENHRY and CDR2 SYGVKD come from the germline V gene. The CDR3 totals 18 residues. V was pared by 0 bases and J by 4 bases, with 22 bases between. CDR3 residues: CAISESMRIRFSNYEQYF. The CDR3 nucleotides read TGTGCCATCAGTGAGTCGATGAGGATTCGGTTCAGCAATTACGAGCAGTACTTC.

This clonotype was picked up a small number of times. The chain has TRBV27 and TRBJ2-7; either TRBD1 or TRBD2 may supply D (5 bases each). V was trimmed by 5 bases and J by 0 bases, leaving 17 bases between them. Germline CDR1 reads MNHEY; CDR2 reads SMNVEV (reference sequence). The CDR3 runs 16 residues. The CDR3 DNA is TGTGCCAGCAGTCCCCTGGGGACGGGAAGCTCCTACGAGCAGTACTTC. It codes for CASSPLGTGSSYEQYF.

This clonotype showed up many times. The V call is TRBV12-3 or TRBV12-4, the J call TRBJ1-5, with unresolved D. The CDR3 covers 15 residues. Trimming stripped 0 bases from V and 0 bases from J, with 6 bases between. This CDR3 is CASSLAVYSNQPQHF. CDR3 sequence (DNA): TGTGCCAGCAGTTTAGCCGTTTATAGCAATCAGCCCCAGCATTTT.

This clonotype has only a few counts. The CDR3 loop reads CAWSVLRGYGYTF. CDR3 nucleotides: TGTGCCTGGAGTGTACTCCGGGGATATGGCTACACCTTC. The V and J genes are TRBV30 and TRBJ1-2; D remains ambiguous. The V end was cut by 0 bases, the J end by 5 bases, with 10 bases between. This CDR3 has 13 residues. CDR1 GTSNPN and CDR2 SVGIG come from the germline V gene (reference sequence).

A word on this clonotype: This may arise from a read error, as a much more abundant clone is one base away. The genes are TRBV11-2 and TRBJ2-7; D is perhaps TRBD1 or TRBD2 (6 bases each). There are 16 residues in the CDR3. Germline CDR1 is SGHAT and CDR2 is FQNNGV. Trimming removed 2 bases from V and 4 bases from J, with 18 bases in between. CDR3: CASSLNLGGRPYEQYF. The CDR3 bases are TGTGCCAGCAGCTTAAATCTGGGGGGCCGGCCTTACGAGCAGTACTTC.

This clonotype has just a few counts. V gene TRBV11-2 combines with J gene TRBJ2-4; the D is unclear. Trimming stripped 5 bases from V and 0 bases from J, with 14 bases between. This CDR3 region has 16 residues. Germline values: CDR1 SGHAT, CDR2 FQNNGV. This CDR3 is CASSPAPTGAKNIQYF. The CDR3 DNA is TGTGCCAGCAGCCCAGCCCCTACGGGAGCCAAAAACATTCAGTACTTC.

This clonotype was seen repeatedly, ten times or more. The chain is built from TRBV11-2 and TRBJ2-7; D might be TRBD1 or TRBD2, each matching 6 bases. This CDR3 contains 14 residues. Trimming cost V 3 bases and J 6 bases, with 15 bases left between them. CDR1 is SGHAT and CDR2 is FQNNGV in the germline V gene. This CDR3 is CASSFLLGGTEQYF. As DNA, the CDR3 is TGTGCCAGCAGCTTTCTCCTAGGGGGGACCGAGCAGTACTTC.

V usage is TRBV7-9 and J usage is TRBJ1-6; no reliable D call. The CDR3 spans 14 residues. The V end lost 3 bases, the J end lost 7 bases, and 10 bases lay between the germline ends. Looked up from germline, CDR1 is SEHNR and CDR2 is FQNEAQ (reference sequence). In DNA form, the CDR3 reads TGTGCCAGCAGCTTGAAGGAAAAGAATTCACCCCTCCACTTT. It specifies CASSLKEKNSPLHF. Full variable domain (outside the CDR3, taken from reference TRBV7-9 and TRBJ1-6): DTGVSQNPRHKITKRGQNVTFRCDPISEHNRLYWYRQTLGQGPEFLTYFQNEAQLEKSRLLSDRFSAERPKGSFSTLEIQRTEQGDSAMYLCASSLKEKNSPLHFGNGTRLTVT.

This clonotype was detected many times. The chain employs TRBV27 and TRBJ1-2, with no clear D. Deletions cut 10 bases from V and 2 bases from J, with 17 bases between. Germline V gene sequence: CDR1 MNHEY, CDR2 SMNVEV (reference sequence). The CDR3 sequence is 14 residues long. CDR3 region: CATARNLMNYGYTF. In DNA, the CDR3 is TGTGCCACCGCGAGGAACCTGATGAACTATGGCTACACCTTC.

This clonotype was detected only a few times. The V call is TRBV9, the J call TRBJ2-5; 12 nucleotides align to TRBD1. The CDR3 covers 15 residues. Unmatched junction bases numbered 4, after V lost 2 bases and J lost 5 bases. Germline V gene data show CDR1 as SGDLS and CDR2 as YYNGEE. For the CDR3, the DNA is TGTGCCAGCAGCGTGGGACAGGGGGCGTGGGAGACCCAGTACTTC. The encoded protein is CASSVGQGAWETQYF. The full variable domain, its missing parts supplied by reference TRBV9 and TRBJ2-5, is DSGVTQTPKHLITATGQRVTLRCSPRSGDLSVYWYQQSLDQGLQFLIQYYNGEERAKGNILERFSAQQFPDLHSELNLSSLELGDSALYFCASSVGQGAWETQYFGPGTRLLVL.

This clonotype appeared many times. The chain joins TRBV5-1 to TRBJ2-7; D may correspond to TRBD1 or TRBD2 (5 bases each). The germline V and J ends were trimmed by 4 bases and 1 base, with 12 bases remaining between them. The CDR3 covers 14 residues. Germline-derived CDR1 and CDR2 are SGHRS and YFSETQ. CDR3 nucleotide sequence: TGCGCCAGCAGCGACCCGGGACGGTCCTACGAGCAGTACTTC. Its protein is CASSDPGRSYEQYF. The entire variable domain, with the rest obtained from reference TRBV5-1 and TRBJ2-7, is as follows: KAGVTQTPRYLIKTRGQQVTLSCSPISGHRSVSWYQQTPGQGLQFLFEYFSETQRNKGNFPGRFSGRQFSNSRSEMNVSTLELGDSALYLCASSDPGRSYEQYFGPGTRLTVT.

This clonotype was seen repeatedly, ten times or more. The CDR3 loop is CASTLEGSVYGYTF. The CDR3 DNA reads as TGTGCCAGCACCCTAGAGGGCAGTGTCTATGGCTACACCTTC. This chain uses TRBV12-3 or TRBV12-4 with TRBJ1-2; unclear D gene. The CDR3 is 14 amino acids. Trimming shortened V by 7 bases and J by 4 bases, and 16 bases separated the two germline ends.

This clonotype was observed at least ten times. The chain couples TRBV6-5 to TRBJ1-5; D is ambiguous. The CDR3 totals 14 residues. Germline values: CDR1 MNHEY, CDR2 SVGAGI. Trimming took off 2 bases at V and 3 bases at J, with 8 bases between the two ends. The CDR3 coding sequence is TGTGCCAGCAGTTACCCAGGATACAATCAGCCCCAGCATTTT. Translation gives CASSYPGYNQPQHF.

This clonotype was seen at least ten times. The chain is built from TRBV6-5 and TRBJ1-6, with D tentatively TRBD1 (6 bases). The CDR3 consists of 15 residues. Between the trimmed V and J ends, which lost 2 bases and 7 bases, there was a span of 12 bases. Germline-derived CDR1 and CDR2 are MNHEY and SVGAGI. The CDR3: CASSYAGTTNSPLHF. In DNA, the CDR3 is TGTGCCAGCAGTTACGCCGGGACAACGAATTCACCCCTCCACTTT.

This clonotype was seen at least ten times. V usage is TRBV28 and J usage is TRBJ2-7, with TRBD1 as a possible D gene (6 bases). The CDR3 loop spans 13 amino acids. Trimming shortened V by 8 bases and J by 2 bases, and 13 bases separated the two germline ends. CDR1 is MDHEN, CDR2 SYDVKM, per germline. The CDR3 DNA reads TGTGCCAGCGCGACCGGGACACCCTACGAGCAGTACTTC. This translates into CASATGTPYEQYF.